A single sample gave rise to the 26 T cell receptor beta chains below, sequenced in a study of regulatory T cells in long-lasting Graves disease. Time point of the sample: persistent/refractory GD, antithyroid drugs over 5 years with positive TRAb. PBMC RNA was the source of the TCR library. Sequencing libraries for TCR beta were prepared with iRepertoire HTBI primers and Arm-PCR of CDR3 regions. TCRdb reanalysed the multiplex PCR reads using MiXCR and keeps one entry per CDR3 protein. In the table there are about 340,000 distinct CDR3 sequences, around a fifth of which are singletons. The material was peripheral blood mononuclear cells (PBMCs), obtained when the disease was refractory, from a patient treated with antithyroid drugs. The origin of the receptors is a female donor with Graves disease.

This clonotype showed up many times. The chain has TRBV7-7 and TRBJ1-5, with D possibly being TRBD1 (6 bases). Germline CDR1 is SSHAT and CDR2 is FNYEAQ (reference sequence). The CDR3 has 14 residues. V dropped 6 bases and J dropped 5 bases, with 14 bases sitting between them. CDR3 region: CASSPRGGDQPQHF. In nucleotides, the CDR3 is TGTGCCAGCAGTCCCAGGGGCGGGGATCAGCCCCAGCATTTT.

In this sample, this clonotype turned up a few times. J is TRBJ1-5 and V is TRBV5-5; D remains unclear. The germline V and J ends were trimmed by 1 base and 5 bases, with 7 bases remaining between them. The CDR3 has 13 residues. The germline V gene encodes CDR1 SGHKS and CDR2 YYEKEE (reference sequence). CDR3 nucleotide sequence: TGTGCCAGCAGCTTGTGGACCGATCAGCCCCAGCATTTT. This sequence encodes CASSLWTDQPQHF.

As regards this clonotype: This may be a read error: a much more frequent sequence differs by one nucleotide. DNA of the CDR3: TGCGCCAGCAGGTCGACATTTACGGGCACTGAAGCTTTCTTT. Its translation: CASRSTFTGTEAFF. The chain has TRBV5-1 and TRBJ1-1; D is ambiguous. The V end was cut by 5 bases, the J end by 4 bases, with 15 bases between. Looked up from germline, CDR1 is SGHRS and CDR2 is YFSETQ. The CDR3 runs to 14 residues.

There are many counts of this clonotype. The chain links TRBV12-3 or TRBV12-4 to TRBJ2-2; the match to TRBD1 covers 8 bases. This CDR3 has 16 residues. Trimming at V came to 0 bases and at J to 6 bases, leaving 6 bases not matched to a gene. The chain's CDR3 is CASSLALAGGPGELFF. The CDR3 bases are TGTGCCAGCAGTTTAGCGCTGGCAGGGGGCCCCGGGGAGCTGTTTTTT.

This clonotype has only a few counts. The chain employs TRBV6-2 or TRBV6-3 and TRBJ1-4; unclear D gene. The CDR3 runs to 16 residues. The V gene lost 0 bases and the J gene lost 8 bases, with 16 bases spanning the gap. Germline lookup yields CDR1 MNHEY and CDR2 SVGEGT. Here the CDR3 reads CASSYSTLGLREKLFF. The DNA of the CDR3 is TGTGCCAGCAGTTACTCTACCCTGGGGTTGAGGGAAAAACTGTTTTTT.

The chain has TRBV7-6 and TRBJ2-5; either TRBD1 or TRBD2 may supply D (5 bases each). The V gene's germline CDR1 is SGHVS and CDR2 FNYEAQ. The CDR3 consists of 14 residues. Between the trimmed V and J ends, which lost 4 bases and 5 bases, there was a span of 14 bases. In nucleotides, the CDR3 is TGTGCCAGCAGCTCGACCTCCTGGGGGGAGACCCAGTACTTC. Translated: CASSSTSWGETQYF.

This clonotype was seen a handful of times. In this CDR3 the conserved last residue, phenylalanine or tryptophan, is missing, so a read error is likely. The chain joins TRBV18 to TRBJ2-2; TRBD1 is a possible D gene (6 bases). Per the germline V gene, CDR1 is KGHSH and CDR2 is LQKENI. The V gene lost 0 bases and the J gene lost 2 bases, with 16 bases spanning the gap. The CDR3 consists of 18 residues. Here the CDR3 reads CASSPPWTAITNTGELFL. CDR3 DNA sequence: TGTGCCAGCTCACCACCGTGGACAGCCATAACAAACACCGGGGAGCTGTTTCTT.

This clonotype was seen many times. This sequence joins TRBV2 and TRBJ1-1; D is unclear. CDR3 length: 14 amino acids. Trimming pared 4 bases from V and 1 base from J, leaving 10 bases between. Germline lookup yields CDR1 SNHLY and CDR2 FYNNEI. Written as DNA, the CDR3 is TGTGCCAGCAGTGTGGAGGGTAGGAACACTGAAGCTTTCTTT. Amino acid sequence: CASSVEGRNTEAFF.

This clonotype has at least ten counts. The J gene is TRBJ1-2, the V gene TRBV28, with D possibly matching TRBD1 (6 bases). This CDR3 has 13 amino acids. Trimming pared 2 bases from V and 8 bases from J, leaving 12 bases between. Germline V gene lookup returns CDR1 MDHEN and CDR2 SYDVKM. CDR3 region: CASSLTRGGGYTF. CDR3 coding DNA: TGTGCCAGCAGTTTAACCCGAGGGGGAGGCTACACCTTC.

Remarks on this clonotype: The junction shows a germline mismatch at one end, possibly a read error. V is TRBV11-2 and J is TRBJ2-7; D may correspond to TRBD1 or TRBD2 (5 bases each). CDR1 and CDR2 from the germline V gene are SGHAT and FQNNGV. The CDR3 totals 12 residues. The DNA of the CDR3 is TGTGCCAGCAGCTTGGTTGGGGGAGAGCGGTACTTC. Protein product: CASSLVGGERYF.

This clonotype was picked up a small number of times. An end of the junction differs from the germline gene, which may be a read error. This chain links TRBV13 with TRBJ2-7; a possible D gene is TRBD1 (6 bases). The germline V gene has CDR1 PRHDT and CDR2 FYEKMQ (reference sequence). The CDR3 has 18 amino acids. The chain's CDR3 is CAGSLLSAFSGVPYEQYF. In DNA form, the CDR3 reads TGTGCCGGCAGCTTATTATCTGCCTTCTCAGGGGTCCCCTACGAGCAGTACTTC. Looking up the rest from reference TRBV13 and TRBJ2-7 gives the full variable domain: AAGVIQSPRHLIKEKRETATLKCYPIPRHDTVYWYQQGPGQDPQFLISFYEKMQSDKGSIPDRFSAQQFSDYHSELNMSSLELGDSALYFCAGSLLSAFSGVPYEQYFGPGTRLTVT.

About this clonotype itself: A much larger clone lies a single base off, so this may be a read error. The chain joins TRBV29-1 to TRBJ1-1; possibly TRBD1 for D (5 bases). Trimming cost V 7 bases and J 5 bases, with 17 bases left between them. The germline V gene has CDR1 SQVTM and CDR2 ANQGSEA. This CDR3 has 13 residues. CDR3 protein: CSAPGGGRTEAFF. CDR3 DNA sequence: TGCAGCGCCCCGGGGGGGGGGAGGACTGAAGCTTTCTTT.

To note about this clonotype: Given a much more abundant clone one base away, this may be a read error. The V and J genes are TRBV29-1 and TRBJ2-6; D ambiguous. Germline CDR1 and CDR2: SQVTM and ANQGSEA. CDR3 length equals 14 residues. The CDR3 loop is CSVQSNSGPNVLTF. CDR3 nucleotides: TGCAGCGTCCAAAGCAACTCTGGGCCCAACGTCCTGACTTTC.

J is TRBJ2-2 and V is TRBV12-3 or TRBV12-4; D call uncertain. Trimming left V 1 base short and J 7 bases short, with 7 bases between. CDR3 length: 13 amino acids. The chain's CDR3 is CASSLGENGELFF. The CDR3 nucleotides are TGTGCCAGCAGTTTAGGAGAGAACGGGGAGCTGTTTTTT.

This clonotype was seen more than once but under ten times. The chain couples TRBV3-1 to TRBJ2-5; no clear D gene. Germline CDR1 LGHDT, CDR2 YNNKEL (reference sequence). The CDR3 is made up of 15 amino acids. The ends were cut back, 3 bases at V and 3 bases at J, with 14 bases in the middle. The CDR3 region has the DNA TGTGCCAGCAGCCACCCGATGGCTATCGAAGAGACCCAGTACTTC. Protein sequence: CASSHPMAIEETQYF.

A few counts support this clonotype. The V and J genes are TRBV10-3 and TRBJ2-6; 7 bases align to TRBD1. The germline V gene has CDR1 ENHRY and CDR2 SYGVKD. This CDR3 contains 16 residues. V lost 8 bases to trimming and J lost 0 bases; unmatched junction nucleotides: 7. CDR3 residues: CAIGPGQTSGANVLTF. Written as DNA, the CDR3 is TGTGCCATCGGCCCGGGACAGACCTCTGGGGCCAACGTCCTGACTTTC.

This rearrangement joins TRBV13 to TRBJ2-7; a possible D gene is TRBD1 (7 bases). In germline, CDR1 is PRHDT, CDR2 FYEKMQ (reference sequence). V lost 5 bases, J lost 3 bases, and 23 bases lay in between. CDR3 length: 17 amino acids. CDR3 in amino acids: CASSQTRGDSPGYEQYF. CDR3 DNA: TGTGCCAGCAGCCAAACCAGGGGGGACAGTCCAGGCTACGAGCAGTACTTC.

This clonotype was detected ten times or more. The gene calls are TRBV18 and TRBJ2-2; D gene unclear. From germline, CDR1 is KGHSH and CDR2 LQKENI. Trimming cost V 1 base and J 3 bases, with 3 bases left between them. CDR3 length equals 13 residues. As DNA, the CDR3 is TGTGCCAGCTCACCACAGGACACCGGGGAGCTGTTTTTT. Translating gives CASSPQDTGELFF. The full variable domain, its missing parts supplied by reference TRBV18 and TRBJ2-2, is NAGVMQNPRHLVRRRGQEARLRCSPMKGHSHVYWYRQLPEEGLKFMVYLQKENIIDESGMPKERFSAEFPKEGPSILRIQQVVRGDSAAYFCASSPQDTGELFFGEGSRLTVL.

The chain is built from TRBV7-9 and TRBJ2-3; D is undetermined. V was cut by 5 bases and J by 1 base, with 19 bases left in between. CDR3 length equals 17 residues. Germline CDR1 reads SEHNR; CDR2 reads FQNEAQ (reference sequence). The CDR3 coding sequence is TGTGCCAGCAGCAGACCGGACCAGCGACTCCGCACAGATACGCAGTATTTT. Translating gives CASSRPDQRLRTDTQYF.

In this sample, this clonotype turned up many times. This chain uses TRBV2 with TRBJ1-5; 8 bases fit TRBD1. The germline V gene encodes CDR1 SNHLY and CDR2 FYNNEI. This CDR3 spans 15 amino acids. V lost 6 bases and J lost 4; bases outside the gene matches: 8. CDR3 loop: CASRDRDRINQPQHF. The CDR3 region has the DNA TGTGCCAGCAGGGACAGGGATCGGATAAATCAGCCCCAGCATTTT.

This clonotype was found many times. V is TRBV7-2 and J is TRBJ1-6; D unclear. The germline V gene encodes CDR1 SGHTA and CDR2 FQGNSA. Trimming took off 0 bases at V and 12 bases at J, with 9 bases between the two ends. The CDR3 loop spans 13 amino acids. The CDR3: CASSLARPGPLHF. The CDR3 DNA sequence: TGTGCCAGCAGCTTAGCGAGGCCAGGACCCCTCCACTTT.

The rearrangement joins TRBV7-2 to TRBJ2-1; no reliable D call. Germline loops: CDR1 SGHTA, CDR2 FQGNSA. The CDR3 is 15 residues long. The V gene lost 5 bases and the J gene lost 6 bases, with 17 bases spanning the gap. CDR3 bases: TGTGCCAGCAGCCTATACATGGGGATAGCCAATGAGCAGTTCTTC. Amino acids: CASSLYMGIANEQFF.

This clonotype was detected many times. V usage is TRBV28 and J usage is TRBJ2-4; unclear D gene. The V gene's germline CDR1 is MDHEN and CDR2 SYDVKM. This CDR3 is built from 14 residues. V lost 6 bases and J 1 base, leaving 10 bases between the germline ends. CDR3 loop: CASRLGFAKNIQYF. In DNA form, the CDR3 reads TGTGCCAGCAGGTTAGGGTTCGCCAAAAACATTCAGTACTTC.

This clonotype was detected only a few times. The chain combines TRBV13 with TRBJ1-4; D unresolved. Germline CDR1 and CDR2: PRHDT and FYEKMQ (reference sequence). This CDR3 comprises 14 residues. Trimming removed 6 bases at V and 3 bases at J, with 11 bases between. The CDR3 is CASSLRTSNEKLFF. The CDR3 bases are TGTGCCAGCAGTTTAAGGACTTCTAATGAAAAACTGTTTTTT. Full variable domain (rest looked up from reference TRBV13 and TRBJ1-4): AAGVIQSPRHLIKEKRETATLKCYPIPRHDTVYWYQQGPGQDPQFLISFYEKMQSDKGSIPDRFSAQQFSDYHSELNMSSLELGDSALYFCASSLRTSNEKLFFGSGTQLSVL.

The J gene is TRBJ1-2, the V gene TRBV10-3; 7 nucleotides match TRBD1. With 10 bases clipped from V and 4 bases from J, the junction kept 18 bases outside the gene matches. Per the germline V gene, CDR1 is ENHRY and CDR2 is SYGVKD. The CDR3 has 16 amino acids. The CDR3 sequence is CASTSDRETPLYGYTF. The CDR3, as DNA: TGTGCCAGCACCTCCGACAGGGAAACCCCCCTCTATGGCTACACCTTC.

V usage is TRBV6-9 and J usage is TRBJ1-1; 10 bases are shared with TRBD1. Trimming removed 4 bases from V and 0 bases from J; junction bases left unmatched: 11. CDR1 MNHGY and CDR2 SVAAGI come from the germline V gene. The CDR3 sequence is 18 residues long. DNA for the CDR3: TGTGCCAGCAGTTCCAACTCATGGGACAGGGGCCTGAACACTGAAGCTTTCTTT. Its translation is CASSSNSWDRGLNTEAFF.